This TCR beta chain was sequenced for a study of blood T cell repertoires in COVID-19. For the study at large: Acute-phase and convalescent COVID-19 samples originated in the United States, Italy and Spain.

V shed 1 base and J 5 bases; nucleotides not matched to a gene: 5. Germline-derived CDR1 and CDR2 are SGHTA and FQGNSA. This CDR3 contains 15 residues. Sequencing used immunoSEQ multiplex PCR; TCRdb keeps in-frame clones, though not all of them. The sample has roughly 150,000 clones, approximately 80% seen once. The clonotype was recovered from a man aged 55 to 70 with acute or convalescent COVID-19. The chain couples TRBV7-2 to TRBJ2-5, with TRBD2 matching over 9 bases. The sequenced sample consisted of peripheral blood. CDR3 bases: TGTGCCAGCAGCTTAGTTAGCGGGGGCAGGGAGACCCAGTACTTC. This gives the protein CASSLVSGGRETQYF. Based on the CDR3 plus reference TRBV7-2 and TRBJ2-5, the full variable domain is GAGVSQSPSNKVTEKGKDVELRCDPISGHTALYWYRQSLGQGLEFLIYFQGNSAPDKSGLPSDRFSAERTGGSVSTLTIQRTQQEDSAVYLCASSLVSGGRETQYFGPGTRLLVL.